One sample yielded the 28 T cell receptor beta chains listed below, sequenced in a study of molecular identifiers for immune sequencing clone quantification. TCRdb re-analysed the PCR reads in MiXCR, keeping a single row per CDR3 protein. The top ten clones hold 1.5% to 1.8% of a sample with 65,000 or so distinct CDR3 sequences, approximately 18% of them seen once. Material for sequencing was naive CD8+ T cells from blood, with Jurkat cell RNA spiked in. The sample's subset: FACS-sorted CD8+CD4-CCR7+CD45RA+ naive T cells. Source of these receptors: a human donor in good health. Some libraries in this study had Jurkat cell RNA spiked in.

A few counts support this clonotype. An end of the junction differs from the germline gene, which may be a read error. The V gene is TRBV19, the J gene TRBJ2-1, with TRBD1 matching 12 bases. The CDR3 runs to 16 residues. Germline CDR1 LNHDA, CDR2 SQIVND (reference sequence). The CDR3 bases are TGTGCTAGTAGTCCCCGGGACAGGGGGCTCCACAATGAGCAGTTCTTC. Protein product: CASSPRDRGLHNEQFF.

Notes on this clonotype: A single base separates this from a much larger clone, so it may be a read error. The V gene is TRBV7-6, the J gene TRBJ2-7, with D tentatively TRBD1 (6 bases). The germline V gene has CDR1 SGHVS and CDR2 FNYEAQ. There are 14 residues in the CDR3. The CDR3 region is CASSPGTSTYELYF. The CDR3 DNA sequence: TGTGCCAGCAGCCCAGGGACAAGTACCTACGAGCTGTACTTC.

The chain is built from TRBV12-3 or TRBV12-4 and TRBJ2-7; 8 positions match TRBD2. The CDR3 loop spans 14 amino acids. The ends lost 6 bases at V and 3 bases at J; junction bases unmatched: 7. DNA of the CDR3: TGTGCCAGCAGCCCCCCGGGGGGGCACTACGAGCAGTACTTC. Translated, it gives CASSPPGGHYEQYF.

This clonotype appeared many times. The V and J genes are TRBV14 and TRBJ2-7, with TRBD1 matching 7 bases. This CDR3 is built from 14 residues. The germline CDR1 and CDR2 sequences are SGHDN and FVKESK. J was trimmed by 2 bases and V by 3 bases; bases with no gene match: 4. CDR3 bases: TGTGCCAGCAGCCATGGGACAGCCACCTACGAGCAGTACTTC. Its protein product is CASSHGTATYEQYF.

This clonotype has at least ten counts. V usage is TRBV6-1 and J usage is TRBJ1-5; 9 nucleotides line up with TRBD1. The CDR3 runs 16 residues. The trim removed 7 bases at V and 0 bases at J, leaving 7 bases unmatched. The germline V gene has CDR1 MNHNS and CDR2 SASEGT. The CDR3 DNA sequence: TGTGCCAGCAAGGGGACAGGGTTTTATAGCAATCAGCCCCAGCATTTT. This sequence encodes CASKGTGFYSNQPQHF.

This chain links TRBV19 with TRBJ2-1; 11 bases are shared with TRBD2. Germline lookup yields CDR1 LNHDA and CDR2 SQIVND (reference sequence). The CDR3 sequence is 15 residues long. V trimming: 6 bases; J trimming: 2 bases; junction bases outside the gene matches: 3. CDR3 in DNA: TGTGCCAGTAGCCGACTAGCGGGAACCTACAATGAGCAGTTCTTC. Protein: CASSRLAGTYNEQFF.

The table lists this clonotype with many counts. V is TRBV6-2 or TRBV6-3 and J is TRBJ2-7; 7 bases fit TRBD2. Germline trimming cut 0 bases from V and 5 bases from J; bases unmatched to any gene: 1. This CDR3 has 13 amino acids. Per germline, CDR1 MNHEY and CDR2 SVGEGT. The DNA of the CDR3 is TGTGCCAGCAGTTACTCGGGAGGGAACGAGCAGTACTTC. Translation: CASSYSGGNEQYF.

This chain connects TRBV28 to TRBJ1-2, with TRBD1 matching over 10 bases. CDR1 and CDR2 from the germline V gene are MDHEN and SYDVKM. The CDR3 is 13 residues long. Trimming removed 6 bases from V and 8 bases from J; junction bases left unmatched: 6. This CDR3 reads CASSGQGVDGYTF. The CDR3 DNA sequence: TGTGCCAGCAGCGGACAGGGGGTAGACGGCTACACCTTC.

The chain is built from TRBV4-3 and TRBJ2-2, with 8 bases aligning to TRBD1. This CDR3 is built from 15 residues. The V gene end was trimmed by 3 bases and the J gene end by 1 base; junction bases not matched to a gene: 1. The germline CDR1 and CDR2 sequences are LGHNA and YSLEER. CDR3 residues: CASSQDRVNTGELFF. The CDR3 DNA reads TGCGCCAGCAGCCAGGACAGGGTGAACACCGGGGAGCTGTTTTTT.

The J gene is TRBJ2-3, the V gene TRBV2, with TRBD1 as a possible D gene (5 bases). The V gene's germline CDR1 is SNHLY and CDR2 FYNNEI. Deletions cut 1 base from V and 0 bases from J, with 8 bases between. The CDR3 consists of 15 residues. CDR3 sequence (DNA): TGTGCCAGCAGTGAAGGGGCAGGGAGCACAGATACGCAGTATTTT. Translating gives CASSEGAGSTDTQYF.

This clonotype was picked up many times. The chain employs TRBV19 and TRBJ2-7; D is ambiguous. V dropped 1 base and J dropped 5 bases, with 15 bases sitting between them. The CDR3 sequence is 15 residues long. Looked up from germline, CDR1 is LNHDA and CDR2 is SQIVND (reference sequence). For the CDR3, the DNA is TGTGCCAGTAGTATAGGGCCTACCCCCCAGGACGAGCAGTACTTC. Its protein product is CASSIGPTPQDEQYF.

Worth noting for this clonotype: The conserved phenylalanine or tryptophan is not found at the CDR3 terminus, so this likely reflects a read error. The genes are TRBV27 and TRBJ2-1; 9 bases map to TRBD1. The CDR3 spans 16 residues. V was clipped by 5 bases and J by 9 bases; unmatched bases: 14. CDR1 MNHEY and CDR2 SMNVEV come from the germline V gene (reference sequence). CDR3 amino acids: CASSTGWGTGIGEQFS. In DNA form, the CDR3 reads TGTGCCAGCAGTACGGGATGGGGGACAGGGATAGGTGAGCAGTTCTCC.

This clonotype has only a few counts. The chain is built from TRBV5-4 and TRBJ2-5; D is possibly TRBD1 (5 bases). The germline V gene encodes CDR1 SGHNT and CDR2 YYREEE (reference sequence). With 0 bases removed from V and 4 bases from J, the gap between germline ends came to 10 bases. The CDR3 is 14 residues long. CDR3 in amino acids: CASSLGWGGETQYF. The CDR3 DNA follows: TGTGCCAGCAGCTTGGGGTGGGGCGGAGAGACCCAGTACTTC.

This clonotype came up a few times. The V gene is TRBV27, the J gene TRBJ2-1, with 8 bases that match TRBD1. Germline V gene lookup returns CDR1 MNHEY and CDR2 SMNVEV (reference sequence). The CDR3 contains 14 residues. With V trimmed by 5 bases and J by 9 bases, 9 bases remained unmatched. The CDR3 DNA follows: TGTGCCAGCAGTCTCACTCCGACAGGGGTTGAGCAGTTCTTC. Amino acids: CASSLTPTGVEQFF.

This clonotype was observed many times. The chain carries TRBV24-1 and TRBJ1-1; weak D call: TRBD1 (6 bases). Germline loops: CDR1 KGHDR, CDR2 SFDVKD. CDR3 size: 13 residues. Trimming removed 6 bases at V and 0 bases at J, with 7 bases between. In DNA form, the CDR3 reads TGTGCCACCAGTCCAGGGGTGAACACTGAAGCTTTCTTT. It is translated as CATSPGVNTEAFF.

As to this clonotype: A much larger clone differs by one base, so this may be a read error. The V gene is TRBV10-3, the J gene TRBJ2-1; 11 nucleotides agree with TRBD1. V lost 8 bases, J lost 6 bases, and 3 bases stayed unmatched. This CDR3 contains 13 residues. Germline CDR1 reads ENHRY; CDR2 reads SYGVKD. The CDR3 loop reads CAIRDRGFNEQFF. DNA of the CDR3: TGTGCCATCCGGGACAGGGGGTTCAATGAGCAGTTCTTC.

This clonotype has at least ten counts. The chain carries TRBV27 and TRBJ2-7; perhaps D is TRBD1 or TRBD2 (5 bases each). V lost 1 base to trimming and J lost 5 bases, with 9 bases between them. The CDR3 contains 13 residues. The germline V gene has CDR1 MNHEY and CDR2 SMNVEV (reference sequence). CDR3 amino acids: CASSLLGRDEQYF. CDR3 sequence (DNA): TGTGCCAGCAGTTTATTGGGACGGGACGAGCAGTACTTC.

The chain is built from TRBV28 and TRBJ2-7; D not certain. There are 14 residues in the CDR3. In germline, CDR1 is MDHEN, CDR2 SYDVKM. V shed 6 bases and J shed 9 bases, with 21 bases lying between them. The CDR3 bases are TGTGCCAGCAGCCGGGTCCTAGAGCAGCTCGGGCAGTACTTC. Protein sequence: CASSRVLEQLGQYF.

At least ten counts were recorded for this clonotype. The chain links TRBV10-3 to TRBJ1-1; 10 nucleotides line up with TRBD1. J lost 0 bases, V lost 2 bases, and 12 bases had no gene match. Germline CDR1 reads ENHRY; CDR2 reads SYGVKD. The CDR3 loop spans 19 amino acids. The CDR3 spells CAISEPSGRDRGMNTEAFF. The CDR3, as DNA: TGTGCCATCAGTGAGCCCAGTGGGCGGGACAGGGGCATGAACACTGAAGCTTTCTTT.

This clonotype was detected ten times or more. The rearrangement links TRBV30 to TRBJ2-7; D might be TRBD2 (5 bases). Germline V gene lookup returns CDR1 GTSNPN and CDR2 SVGIG (reference sequence). V was shortened by 5 bases and J by 2 bases, with 19 bases between the two germline ends. The CDR3 is 15 residues long. CDR3 amino acids: CAWAGLGQEAYEQYF. CDR3 DNA sequence: TGTGCCTGGGCTGGGCTAGGGCAGGAGGCCTACGAGCAGTACTTC.

This clonotype was found many times. The rearrangement uses TRBV19 and TRBJ1-1; D gene uncertain. CDR1 LNHDA and CDR2 SQIVND come from the germline V gene (reference sequence). The CDR3 extends over 13 amino acids. Trimming pared 3 bases from V and 6 bases from J, leaving 11 bases between. CDR3 amino acids: CASSIGILPEAFF. CDR3 nucleotide sequence: TGTGCCAGTAGTATTGGGATATTGCCTGAAGCTTTCTTT.

At least ten counts were recorded for this clonotype. V and J are TRBV4-1 and TRBJ2-7, with 8 bases identical to TRBD1. Germline values: CDR1 MGHRA, CDR2 YSYEKL. The trim removed 3 bases at V and 2 bases at J, leaving 3 bases unmatched. CDR3 length equals 14 residues. In DNA, the CDR3 is TGCGCCAGCAGCCATCTGGACAGGGCCTACGAGCAGTACTTC. It yields the protein CASSHLDRAYEQYF.

This chain uses TRBV28 with TRBJ2-7; 9 nucleotides match TRBD2. V was pared by 6 bases and J by 2 bases, with 2 bases of the junction left unmatched. Germline V gives CDR1 MDHEN, CDR2 SYDVKM. This CDR3 has 13 amino acids. The CDR3 region is CASRGLATYEQYF. DNA of the CDR3: TGTGCCAGCAGGGGACTAGCCACCTACGAGCAGTACTTC.

In its sample, this clonotype was seen many times. The chain carries TRBV19 and TRBJ2-3, with no clear D. Germline lookup yields CDR1 LNHDA and CDR2 SQIVND (reference sequence). The CDR3 totals 13 residues. The V end lost 7 bases, the J end lost 1 base, and 9 bases lay between the germline ends. As DNA, the CDR3 is TGTGCCAGTACGTCGAGCGGCACAGATACGCAGTATTTT. Amino acid sequence: CASTSSGTDTQYF.

This clonotype was seen at least ten times. The V call is TRBV28, the J call TRBJ2-1; D is possibly TRBD2 (6 bases). Per germline, CDR1 MDHEN and CDR2 SYDVKM. V gave up 5 bases and J gave up 6 bases, with 20 bases separating them. This CDR3 region has 16 residues. Here the CDR3 DNA reads TGTGCCAGCAGTCCGGGGGTACAGAGGATGGTCAATGAGCAGTTCTTC. Encoded protein: CASSPGVQRMVNEQFF.

This clonotype was found many times. The rearrangement links TRBV29-1 to TRBJ2-7; a weak D match, TRBD2 (5 bases). V was clipped by 4 bases and J by 2 bases, with 12 bases between them. CDR1 is SQVTM and CDR2 is ANQGSEA in the germline V gene. This CDR3 comprises 13 residues. Here the CDR3 reads CSVVGGYTYEQYF. Written as DNA, the CDR3 is TGCAGCGTTGTGGGCGGGTACACCTACGAGCAGTACTTC.

As regards this clonotype: This sequence may be a read error, since a much larger clone differs from it by one base. The rearrangement uses TRBV20-1 and TRBJ2-3, with 10 bases that match TRBD2. Germline V gene sequence: CDR1 DFQATT, CDR2 SNEGSKA (reference sequence). CDR3 length equals 18 residues. V lost 4 bases, J lost 2 bases, and 15 bases stayed unmatched. CDR3 nucleotides: TGCAGTGCTAATGGGGTAGCGGGAGCGGGGGGGCCCACAGATACGCAGTATTTT. It yields the protein CSANGVAGAGGPTDTQYF.

Of note for this clonotype: This may arise from a read error, as a much more abundant clone is one base away. Since no conserved phenylalanine or tryptophan closes the CDR3, a read error is the likely cause. The V and J genes are TRBV3-1 and TRBJ2-3; perhaps TRBD1 as D (5 bases). CDR1 is LGHDT, CDR2 YNNKEL, per germline (reference sequence). The CDR3 runs 16 residues. Trimming took 1 base from V and 4 from J, leaving 15 bases between them. The CDR3 DNA reads TGTGCCAGCAGCCAAGTCGTGGGGCCCCGAGCAGATACGCAGTATCTT. As protein: CASSQVVGPRADTQYL.